The 24 T cell receptor beta chains below all came from one sample that was sequenced in a study of OX40 agonist ivuxolimab in advanced cancers. The method was immunoSEQ multiplex PCR; TCRdb's version includes in-frame clones alone and lacks a portion of them. In the table there are approximately 88,000 clones, nearly 90% of which are singletons. Sequenced material: CD4+ or CD8+ T cells sorted from blood, taken in a trial of the OX40 agonist ivuxolimab. The receptor source for this set is an adult with an advanced solid tumor such as melanoma, head and neck, liver or kidney cancer.

V gene TRBV2 combines with J gene TRBJ2-1; D ambiguous. V gave up 6 bases and J gave up 10 bases, with 13 bases separating them. Germline CDR1 and CDR2: SNHLY and FYNNEI. CDR3 length equals 12 residues. CDR3 sequence (DNA): TGTGCCAGCAGGCCCCTACAGTACGAGCAGTTCTTC. Its translation is CASRPLQYEQFF.

On this clone: Compared with germline, one end of the junction differs, possibly owing to a read error. The chain combines TRBV11-2 with TRBJ1-5; no definite D call. Germline-derived CDR1 and CDR2 are SGHAT and FQNNGV. The CDR3 covers 16 residues. CDR3 region: CASSVDSAYSNQPQHF. The CDR3 coding sequence is TGTGCCAGCAGCGTAGATTCGGCGTATAGCAATCAGCCCCAGCATTTT.

Turning to this clone: The sample contains more than one DNA sequence encoding this CDR3. The chain links TRBV19 to TRBJ1-2, with 10 bases fitting TRBD1. Losses at the gene ends were 6 bases for V and 6 bases for J; bases not matched to a gene: 4. CDR3 length: 13 amino acids. Germline values: CDR1 LNHDA, CDR2 SQIVND (reference sequence). The CDR3 nucleotides read TGTGCCAGTAGACCGGGACAGGGGAATGGCTACACCTTC. Translated: CASRPGQGNGYTF.

By share, this clone counts as medium-sized. V and J are TRBV5-4 and TRBJ1-2; unclear D gene. The CDR3 length is 14 residues. V shed 6 bases and J shed 7 bases, with 19 bases lying between them. The germline V gene has CDR1 SGHNT and CDR2 YYREEE (reference sequence). CDR3 amino acids: CASTIFGWSFGYTF. The CDR3 DNA is TGTGCCAGCACCATTTTTGGATGGAGTTTTGGCTACACCTTC.

The rearrangement uses TRBV5-1 and TRBJ2-1, with 7 bases that match TRBD2. The CDR3 runs to 15 residues. The J segment lost 7 bases and the V segment lost 0 bases, leaving 7 bases of the junction unmatched. Germline CDR1 SGHRS, CDR2 YFSETQ. The CDR3 here is CASSLVGGGPNEQFF. CDR3 DNA sequence: TGCGCCAGCAGCTTGGTGGGGGGAGGGCCAAATGAGCAGTTCTTC.

The chain joins TRBV4-1 to TRBJ2-7; D call uncertain. The germline gives CDR1 MGHRA, CDR2 YSYEKL. The germline V and J ends were trimmed by 2 bases and 3 bases, with 8 bases remaining between them. This CDR3 contains 13 residues. DNA for the CDR3: TGCGCCAGCAGCCAAATGGATCGCTACGAGCAGTACTTC. This codes for CASSQMDRYEQYF.

The CDR3, as DNA: TGTGCCAGCAGTTCCCCGGGGCTAGCTTACAATGAGCAGTTCTTC. This gives the protein CASSSPGLAYNEQFF. The chain uses TRBV6-6 and TRBJ2-1, with D possibly being TRBD1 or TRBD2 (5 bases each). V was shortened by 4 bases and J by 4 bases, with 14 bases between the two germline ends. The CDR3 is made up of 15 amino acids. The V gene's germline CDR1 is MNHNY and CDR2 SVGAGI (reference sequence).

This clone came up a few times. J is TRBJ1-1 and V is TRBV28; TRBD1 aligns across 10 bases. CDR3 length: 13 amino acids. V shed 10 bases, J shed 4 bases, and the junction held 6 bases outside the gene matches. Germline V gene data show CDR1 as MDHEN and CDR2 as SYDVKM. CDR3 amino acids: CATWDRGSTEAFF. The CDR3 DNA reads TGTGCCACCTGGGACAGGGGCAGCACTGAAGCTTTCTTT.

The chain employs TRBV19 and TRBJ1-2; D may be TRBD1 (5 bases). The length of the CDR3 is 14 residues. Germline V gives CDR1 LNHDA, CDR2 SQIVND (reference sequence). V gave up 1 base and J gave up 8 bases, with 14 bases separating them. The CDR3 sequence: CASSIGGEYGGYTF. In DNA, the CDR3 is TGTGCCAGTAGTATAGGGGGGGAATATGGAGGCTACACCTTC.

The J gene is TRBJ1-6, the V gene TRBV2, with 8 positions matching TRBD1. With 8 bases clipped from V and 7 bases from J, the junction kept 7 bases outside the gene matches. The CDR3 has 14 amino acids. CDR1 and CDR2 (germline): SNHLY, FYNNEI. The CDR3 is CASGARGQNSPLHF. Here the CDR3 DNA reads TGTGCCAGCGGGGCCAGGGGGCAAAATTCACCCCTCCACTTT.

This chain uses TRBV19 with TRBJ2-1; maybe TRBD2 (6 bases). The CDR3 sequence is 16 residues long. Trimming removed 8 bases from V and 5 bases from J, with 22 bases in between. Germline lookup yields CDR1 LNHDA and CDR2 SQIVND (reference sequence). The CDR3 coding sequence is TGTGCCAGTCGAACCACCGGGACTCTTGTTAACAATGAGCAGTTCTTC. Its translation: CASRTTGTLVNNEQFF.

The rearrangement uses TRBV7-2 and TRBJ1-6; possibly TRBD1 for D (5 bases). In germline, CDR1 is SGHTA, CDR2 FQGNSA. CDR3 length equals 14 residues. Trimming took 3 bases from V and 7 from J, leaving 10 bases between them. This CDR3 is CASSFGHPNSPLHF. In DNA form, the CDR3 reads TGTGCCAGCAGCTTCGGACACCCGAATTCACCCCTCCACTTT. The whole variable domain, remainder taken from reference TRBV7-2 and TRBJ1-6, is GAGVSQSPSNKVTEKGKDVELRCDPISGHTALYWYRQSLGQGLEFLIYFQGNSAPDKSGLPSDRFSAERTGGSVSTLTIQRTQQEDSAVYLCASSFGHPNSPLHFGNGTRLTVT.

The chain couples TRBV10-3 to TRBJ1-2; D ambiguous. The CDR3 length is 12 residues. Germline V gene sequence: CDR1 ENHRY, CDR2 SYGVKD. Trimming took off 3 bases at V and 8 bases at J, with 10 bases between the two ends. The DNA of the CDR3 is TGTGCCATCAGTGAATCGGCGGGGGGCTACACCTTC. It translates to CAISESAGGYTF.

V usage is TRBV6-5 and J usage is TRBJ1-1; 8 bases align to TRBD1. The junction had 10 bases not matched to a gene; V was cut back by 3 bases and J by 4 bases. Germline lookup yields CDR1 MNHEY and CDR2 SVGAGI. CDR3 length equals 16 residues. CDR3 residues: CASSYNDRGGSTEAFF. In DNA form, the CDR3 reads TGTGCCAGCAGTTATAACGACAGGGGCGGAAGCACTGAAGCTTTCTTT.

This chain links TRBV5-1 with TRBJ2-7; 12 bases are shared with TRBD2. CDR1 is SGHRS, CDR2 YFSETQ, per germline. This CDR3 contains 18 residues. Unmatched junction bases numbered 13, after V lost 4 bases and J lost 2 bases. In nucleotides, the CDR3 is TGCGCCAGCAGCCCTGGGACTAGCGGGCTCACACAACCCTACGAGCAGTACTTC. This translates into CASSPGTSGLTQPYEQYF.

In its sample, this clone was seen once. The rearrangement joins TRBV28 to TRBJ1-2, with D tentatively TRBD1 (5 bases). Germline CDR1 is MDHEN and CDR2 is SYDVKM. CDR3 size: 16 residues. The V end lost 3 bases, the J end lost 7 bases, and 21 bases lay between the germline ends. The CDR3 here is CASSFLNSAQGSGYTF. The CDR3 bases are TGTGCCAGCAGTTTCCTCAATAGCGCTCAGGGAAGTGGCTACACCTTC.

This clone was observed a single time. The chain's CDR3 is CASSETSAGELFF. Written as DNA, the CDR3 is TGTGCCAGCTCCGAGACTAGCGCCGGGGAGCTGTTTTTT. The gene calls are TRBV6-6 and TRBJ2-2, with 8 bases lining up with TRBD2. Germline V gene data show CDR1 as MNHNY and CDR2 as SVGAGI (reference sequence). V gave up 8 bases and J gave up 6 bases; unmatched junction bases: 5. This CDR3 comprises 13 residues.

The chain links TRBV9 to TRBJ2-1; D unresolved. V lost 0 bases, J lost 8 bases, and 9 bases lay in between. CDR1 and CDR2 (germline): SGDLS, YYNGEE. CDR3 length: 13 residues. The CDR3 here is CASSVAASDEQFF. CDR3 DNA sequence: TGTGCCAGCAGCGTAGCCGCCAGCGATGAGCAGTTCTTC.

The genes are TRBV10-1 and TRBJ1-1; D is perhaps TRBD1 (5 bases). The CDR3 spans 13 residues. V lost 8 bases, J lost 1 base, and 11 bases lay in between. Germline CDR1 is WNHNN and CDR2 is SYGVQD (reference sequence). CDR3 in amino acids: CASPPGGNTEAFF. The CDR3 DNA sequence: TGCGCCAGCCCTCCCGGGGGGAACACTGAAGCTTTCTTT.

This clone came up once. The chain recombines TRBV7-9 with TRBJ1-2; 7 nucleotides match TRBD1. The CDR3 totals 15 residues. The J segment lost 4 bases and the V segment lost 6 bases, leaving 11 bases of the junction unmatched. CDR1 and CDR2 (germline): SEHNR, FQNEAQ (reference sequence). The CDR3: CASSQQGKRIYGYTF. As DNA, the CDR3 is TGTGCCAGCAGTCAACAGGGGAAAAGAATCTATGGCTACACCTTC.

The V and J genes are TRBV20-1 and TRBJ2-5; unclear D gene. Germline assignment: CDR1 DFQATT and CDR2 SNEGSKA (reference sequence). The CDR3 spans 11 residues. The V gene lost 3 bases and the J gene lost 2 bases, with 4 bases spanning the gap. The CDR3 protein is CSASSQETQYF. The CDR3 DNA reads TGCAGTGCTAGTTCTCAAGAGACCCAGTACTTC.

The chain couples TRBV5-1 to TRBJ2-3, with TRBD2 matching over 9 bases. CDR3 length: 16 amino acids. Germline lookup yields CDR1 SGHRS and CDR2 YFSETQ. Germline trimming cut 0 bases from V and 5 bases from J; bases unmatched to any gene: 7. In DNA form, the CDR3 reads TGCGCCAGCAGCTTGGGTATGAGCGGGGGGAAAGATACGCAGTATTTT. It translates to CASSLGMSGGKDTQYF.

This clone appeared once. This chain uses TRBV10-1 with TRBJ1-5; perhaps TRBD1 as D (6 bases). Germline loops: CDR1 WNHNN, CDR2 SYGVQD (reference sequence). The CDR3 is made up of 20 amino acids. V was cut by 2 bases and J by 0 bases, with 23 bases left in between. Written as DNA, the CDR3 is TGCGCCAGCAGTGAGACGGAGTCCCGGGACACGTCCGATAGCAATCAGCCCCAGCATTTT. Its translation is CASSETESRDTSDSNQPQHF.

The genes are TRBV27 and TRBJ2-3; 13 bases are a match to TRBD2. After removal of 2 bases from V and 4 bases from J, the junction contained 12 bases not matched to a gene. CDR3 length: 19 residues. In germline, CDR1 is MNHEY, CDR2 SMNVEV (reference sequence). This chain's CDR3 is CASSLGVLAGGPRSDTQYF. For the CDR3, the DNA is TGTGCCAGCAGTTTAGGGGTACTAGCGGGAGGGCCTAGGTCAGATACGCAGTATTTT.